Below are 21 T cell receptor beta chains sequenced from a single sample in a study of T cells in Graves' hyperthyroidism and ophthalmopathy. Amplification of TCR beta CDR3 regions used RNA as the template. First-round RT-PCR targeting the TCR CDR3 was performed with the HTBI primer set. MiXCR, run by TCRdb on the multiplex PCR reads, gives a single entry per CDR3 protein. The sample gives 250,000 to 300,000 distinct CDR3 sequences, approximately 18% of which show up once; about 40% is in the top ten. Sequenced: blood. The receptors shown here come from a man aged 50-60 years with Graves' ophthalmopathy.

The chain is built from TRBV29-1 and TRBJ2-1, with a tentative D call TRBD2 (5 bases). Germline values: CDR1 SQVTM, CDR2 ANQGSEA. The CDR3 consists of 16 residues. V shed 6 bases and J shed 4 bases, with 22 bases lying between them. CDR3 coding DNA: TGCAGCGTGCACTCCATCCGAGCGGAGTTTTACAATGAGCAGTTCTTC. Its translation is CSVHSIRAEFYNEQFF.

This clonotype was observed a handful of times. The J gene is TRBJ2-7, the V gene TRBV7-9, with D maybe TRBD2 (6 bases). This CDR3 has 14 amino acids. Germline-derived CDR1 and CDR2 are SEHNR and FQNEAQ (reference sequence). The V end was cut by 2 bases, the J end by 7 bases, with 15 bases between. The CDR3: CASSLSGRAGEQYF. The CDR3 DNA reads TGTGCCAGCAGCTTATCGGGCAGAGCGGGTGAGCAGTACTTC.

As for this clonotype: An end of the junction differs from the germline gene, which may be a read error. The chain employs TRBV12-5 and TRBJ1-1; D is ambiguous. The CDR3 is 12 amino acids. CDR1 is LGHNT, CDR2 FRNRAP, per germline. Here the CDR3 DNA reads TGTGCTAGTGCCAGGCTTGACACTGGAGCTTTCTTT. Translating gives CASARLDTGAFF.

The table lists this clonotype with many counts. This chain connects TRBV28 to TRBJ1-5; D is perhaps TRBD1 (5 bases). Germline values: CDR1 MDHEN, CDR2 SYDVKM. V was trimmed by 8 bases and J by 3 bases, leaving 14 bases between them. The CDR3 has 14 residues. This CDR3 is CASHSDGHNQPQHF. The CDR3 nucleotides are TGTGCCAGCCACTCGGACGGACACAATCAGCCCCAGCATTTT.

The chain recombines TRBV10-3 with TRBJ1-6; D is perhaps TRBD1 (5 bases). V shed 6 bases and J shed 0 bases, with 9 bases lying between them. The CDR3 runs 15 residues. The V gene's germline CDR1 is ENHRY and CDR2 SYGVKD. CDR3 coding DNA: TGTGCCATCAGAGAAGACAGCTCCTATAATTCACCCCTCCACTTT. Translated, it gives CAIREDSSYNSPLHF.

The CDR3 reads CASCPTGGTQPQHF. CDR3 coding DNA: TGTGCCAGCTGCCCGACAGGGGGAACTCAGCCCCAGCATTTT. This rearrangement joins TRBV3-1 to TRBJ1-5; 9 nucleotides match TRBD1. Germline CDR1 is LGHDT and CDR2 is YNNKEL (reference sequence). Losses at the gene ends were 8 bases for V and 6 bases for J; bases not matched to a gene: 8. The CDR3 totals 14 residues.

This clonotype has at least ten counts. V gene TRBV3-1 combines with J gene TRBJ2-7; possible D gene TRBD2, 7 bases. Deletions cut 2 bases from V and 6 bases from J, with 17 bases between. The CDR3 has 15 amino acids. CDR1 and CDR2 (germline): LGHDT, YNNKEL (reference sequence). The CDR3 here is CASSQSRGGRSEQYF. DNA for the CDR3: TGTGCCAGCAGCCAATCTAGGGGGGGAAGGAGCGAGCAGTACTTC.

This clonotype was observed many times. V and J are TRBV14 and TRBJ1-2; D is unresolved. CDR3 length equals 14 residues. The germline V gene encodes CDR1 SGHDN and CDR2 FVKESK. Trimming took off 1 base at V and 8 bases at J, with 14 bases between the two ends. CDR3 loop: CASSQGEGRVGYTF. The CDR3 DNA reads TGTGCCAGCAGCCAAGGGGAGGGTCGCGTAGGCTACACCTTC. Looking up the rest from reference TRBV14 and TRBJ1-2 gives the full variable domain: EAGVTQFPSHSVIEKGQTVTLRCDPISGHDNLYWYRRVMGKEIKFLLHFVKESKQDESGMPNNRFLAERTGGTYSTLKVQPAELEDSGVYFCASSQGEGRVGYTFGSGTRLTVV.

V is TRBV7-3 and J is TRBJ2-3; D ambiguous. The CDR3 extends over 16 amino acids. CDR1 SGHTA and CDR2 FQGTGA come from the germline V gene. The germline V and J ends were trimmed by 2 bases and 0 bases, with 12 bases remaining between them. In DNA form, the CDR3 reads TGTGCCAGCAGCTTACAGGAGATTTCTAGCACAGATACGCAGTATTTT. It codes for CASSLQEISSTDTQYF. Using reference TRBV7-3 and TRBJ2-3 for the parts outside the CDR3, the full variable domain is GAGVSQTPSNKVTEKGKYVELRCDPISGHTALYWYRQSLGQGPEFLIYFQGTGAADDSGLPNDRFFAVRPEGSVSTLKIQRTERGDSAVYLCASSLQEISSTDTQYFGPGTRLTVL.

The chain links TRBV5-1 to TRBJ1-1; D is unclear. V lost 3 bases, J lost 5 bases, and 8 bases lay in between. From germline, CDR1 is SGHRS and CDR2 YFSETQ. This CDR3 has 12 amino acids. The CDR3 DNA follows: TGCGCCAGCAGCTCCCGGGAAACTGAAGCTTTCTTT. This translates into CASSSRETEAFF.

A few counts support this clonotype. CDR3 sequence reads: CASSDGSEAFF. DNA for the CDR3: TGTGCCAGCAGCGATGGGAGTGAAGCTTTCTTT. The genes are TRBV9 and TRBJ1-1; no clear D. Germline-derived CDR1 and CDR2 are SGDLS and YYNGEE. Trimming left V 3 bases short and J 7 bases short, with 7 bases between. The CDR3 totals 11 residues.

The chain is built from TRBV12-3 or TRBV12-4 and TRBJ2-5; no clear D. The CDR3 spans 14 residues. V dropped 6 bases and J dropped 5 bases, with 16 bases sitting between them. CDR3 nucleotide sequence: TGTGCCAGCAGACCCCTCCGGAGAGCCGAGACCCAGTACTTC. Protein product: CASRPLRRAETQYF.

The J gene is TRBJ2-5, the V gene TRBV7-9; D ambiguous. Per germline, CDR1 SEHNR and CDR2 FQNEAQ (reference sequence). The CDR3 consists of 15 residues. V was clipped by 7 bases and J by 1 base, with 16 bases between them. The CDR3 sequence is CASIPSGPAQETQYF. In nucleotides, the CDR3 is TGTGCCAGCATCCCATCCGGGCCAGCCCAAGAGACCCAGTACTTC.

This clonotype has ten or more counts. The chain combines TRBV28 with TRBJ2-7; 7 nucleotides agree with TRBD2. Trimming took 7 bases from V and 2 from J; bases not matched to a gene: 8. The CDR3 consists of 14 residues. Germline V gene lookup returns CDR1 MDHEN and CDR2 SYDVKM. This CDR3 reads CASNPVGGAYEQYF. Written as DNA, the CDR3 is TGTGCCAGCAACCCGGTGGGAGGGGCCTACGAGCAGTACTTC.

The chain carries TRBV10-3 and TRBJ1-1; 8 nucleotides line up with TRBD1. The V and J ends lost 2 bases and 1 base, in that order; junction bases with no gene match: 6. The length of the CDR3 is 16 residues. CDR1 ENHRY and CDR2 SYGVKD come from the germline V gene. CDR3 region: CAISEPTGQANTEAFF. The CDR3 DNA is TGTGCCATCAGTGAGCCGACGGGACAGGCGAACACTGAAGCTTTCTTT.

The V and J genes are TRBV5-6 and TRBJ1-5; a weak D match, TRBD1 (6 bases). With 3 bases removed from V and 7 bases from J, the gap between germline ends came to 17 bases. CDR3 length: 15 residues. Germline V gene data show CDR1 as SGHDT and CDR2 as YYEEEE. CDR3 DNA sequence: TGTGCCAGCAGCTGGGGGCAGGGAGTCAACCAGCCCCAGCATTTT. This gives the protein CASSWGQGVNQPQHF.

The genes are TRBV5-4 and TRBJ1-1; 9 bases fit TRBD1. The CDR3 has 15 amino acids. Germline V gene data show CDR1 as SGHNT and CDR2 as YYREEE (reference sequence). The V gene end was trimmed by 4 bases and the J gene end by 2 bases; junction bases not matched to a gene: 6. In DNA, the CDR3 is TGTGCCAGCAGCACCGGACAGGGGAGAAACACTGAAGCTTTCTTT. This sequence encodes CASSTGQGRNTEAFF. The entire variable domain, with the rest obtained from reference TRBV5-4 and TRBJ1-1, is as follows: ETGVTQSPTHLIKTRGQQVTLRCSSQSGHNTVSWYQQALGQGPQFIFQYYREEENGRGNFPPRFSGLQFPNYSSELNVNALELDDSALYLCASSTGQGRNTEAFFGQGTRLTVV.

The gene calls are TRBV30 and TRBJ2-7; 9 positions match TRBD2. The J segment lost 1 base and the V segment lost 0 bases, leaving 1 base of the junction unmatched. CDR1 GTSNPN and CDR2 SVGIG come from the germline V gene (reference sequence). This CDR3 spans 14 amino acids. For the CDR3, the DNA is TGTGCCTGGAGTGTTGCGGGAGGGTCCTACGAGCAGTACTTC. Translating it yields CAWSVAGGSYEQYF. Combining the CDR3 with reference TRBV30 and TRBJ2-7 gives the whole variable domain SQTIHQWPATLVQPVGSPLSLECTVEGTSNPNLYWYRQAAGRGLQLLFYSVGIGQISSEVPQNLSASRPQDRQFILSSKKLLLSDSGFYLCAWSVAGGSYEQYFGPGTRLTVT.

V and J are TRBV15 and TRBJ2-1, with 8 positions matching TRBD2. In germline, CDR1 is LNHNV, CDR2 YYDKDF (reference sequence). The CDR3 spans 16 residues. J lost 6 bases, V lost 1 base, and 8 bases had no gene match. CDR3 loop: CATSRGAGVSINEQFF. CDR3 coding DNA: TGTGCCACCAGCAGAGGAGCGGGAGTGAGTATCAATGAGCAGTTCTTC.

Remarks on this clonotype: A much larger clone differs from this one at a single base, so this may be a read error. The V call is TRBV5-1, the J call TRBJ2-3; possible D gene TRBD2, 5 bases. The CDR3 runs 15 residues. CDR1 is SGHRS and CDR2 is YFSETQ in the germline V gene. The CDR3 spells CAGSFGGPGTDTQYF. CDR3 bases: TGCGCCGGCAGCTTTGGCGGGCCCGGCACAGATACGCAGTATTTT.

This chain links TRBV10-3 with TRBJ2-7; D is tentatively TRBD1 or TRBD2 (5 bases each). Per germline, CDR1 ENHRY and CDR2 SYGVKD. The CDR3 runs to 15 residues. Trimming took 3 bases from V and 0 from J, leaving 12 bases between them. In nucleotides, the CDR3 is TGTGCCATCAGTGACGGGACCGAACTCTCCTACGAGCAGTACTTC. Translation gives CAISDGTELSYEQYF.